The 10 T cell receptor beta chains presented below share a single source sample, sequenced in a study of T-cell memory formation after mild COVID-19. MiXCR, run by TCRdb on the 5' RACE reads, gives a single entry per CDR3 protein. In the table there are 450,000 to 650,000 distinct CDR3 sequences, roughly 21% of which are singletons. Material: PBMCs or a T cell subset sorted from them (not recorded which). The receptors shown here come from an adult woman who had mild COVID-19 (a few samples of this study predate the infection). Cell type and time point are not known.

This clonotype was observed a handful of times. The genes are TRBV15 and TRBJ1-2; TRBD1 matches at 9 bases. This CDR3 has 16 amino acids. Germline V gives CDR1 LNHNV, CDR2 YYDKDF (reference sequence). The V and J ends lost 0 bases and 7 bases, in that order; junction bases with no gene match: 9. The CDR3 reads CATSRDGQQGAFGYTF. The CDR3 DNA reads TGTGCCACCAGCAGAGATGGACAACAGGGGGCCTTTGGCTACACCTTC.

The gene calls are TRBV30 and TRBJ2-7; TRBD1 agrees at 7 bases. The junction had 12 bases not matched to a gene; V was cut back by 3 bases and J by 7 bases. Germline CDR1 and CDR2: GTSNPN and SVGIG (reference sequence). This CDR3 has 14 residues. The CDR3 here is CAWSLDRSRVEQYF. The CDR3, as DNA: TGTGCCTGGAGCTTGGACAGGAGCCGTGTGGAGCAGTACTTC.

The genes are TRBV6-5 and TRBJ2-1; D gene ambiguous. V lost 0 bases, J lost 10 bases, and 10 bases lay in between. Germline CDR1 is MNHEY and CDR2 is SVGAGI. The CDR3 runs 13 residues. The CDR3 bases are TGTGCCAGCAGTTACTCCACCATGGCAGAGCAGTTCTTC. Translation gives CASSYSTMAEQFF.

The chain employs TRBV30 and TRBJ2-5; D is ambiguous. V was shortened by 2 bases and J by 1 base, with 5 bases between the two germline ends. CDR3 length equals 12 residues. The germline CDR1 and CDR2 sequences are GTSNPN and SVGIG (reference sequence). CDR3 coding DNA: TGTGCCTGGAGTACCCTCCAAGAGACCCAGTACTTC. Its protein is CAWSTLQETQYF. The full variable domain, with the rest looked up from reference TRBV30 and TRBJ2-5, is SQTIHQWPATLVQPVGSPLSLECTVEGTSNPNLYWYRQAAGRGLQLLFYSVGIGQISSEVPQNLSASRPQDRQFILSSKKLLLSDSGFYLCAWSTLQETQYFGPGTRLLVL.

This clonotype was counted between two and nine times. This chain joins TRBV7-6 and TRBJ1-2; D is possibly TRBD1 (5 bases). CDR3 length: 13 residues. Germline V gene data show CDR1 as SGHVS and CDR2 as FNYEAQ. The V end lost 3 bases, the J end lost 4 bases, and 9 bases lay between the germline ends. The CDR3 DNA reads TGTGCCAGCAGCTTGACAGACGGCTATGGCTACACCTTC. It codes for CASSLTDGYGYTF.

This clonotype has only one observation. The gene calls are TRBV3-1 and TRBJ1-2; D perhaps matches TRBD1 (5 bases). Per the germline V gene, CDR1 is LGHDT and CDR2 is YNNKEL (reference sequence). The CDR3 is 14 amino acids. Trimming shortened V by 2 bases and J by 2 bases, and 9 bases separated the two germline ends. The CDR3 DNA follows: TGTGCCAGCAGCCAATTGACAGAGAACTATGGCTACACCTTC. This encodes CASSQLTENYGYTF.

A few counts support this clonotype. The chain carries TRBV5-5 and TRBJ2-7; possible D gene TRBD1, 6 bases. V lost 2 bases, J lost 6 bases, and 15 bases lay in between. The CDR3 is made up of 14 amino acids. From germline, CDR1 is SGHKS and CDR2 YYEKEE (reference sequence). The CDR3: CASSFQQGRFEQYF. Here the CDR3 DNA reads TGTGCCAGCAGCTTTCAACAGGGCCGGTTCGAGCAGTACTTC.

The chain combines TRBV5-8 with TRBJ2-2, with TRBD1 matching over 8 bases. This CDR3 has 14 residues. From germline, CDR1 is SGHTS and CDR2 YDEGEE. Trimming took 3 bases from V and 5 from J; bases not matched to a gene: 3. CDR3 bases: TGTGCCAGCAGCTACGGGACAGGTACCGGGGAGCTGTTTTTT. Translated, it gives CASSYGTGTGELFF.

This clonotype occurred a few times. This sequence joins TRBV5-6 and TRBJ2-7; D gene ambiguous. Trimming pared 3 bases from V and 3 bases from J, leaving 16 bases between. The germline gives CDR1 SGHDT, CDR2 YYEEEE. The CDR3 contains 15 residues. CDR3 amino acids: CASSWKYIPGYEQYF. The CDR3 nucleotides are TGTGCCAGCAGCTGGAAATACATCCCAGGCTACGAGCAGTACTTC.

The rearrangement links TRBV2 to TRBJ1-2; possibly TRBD1 for D (6 bases). The germline CDR1 and CDR2 sequences are SNHLY and FYNNEI. V shed 10 bases and J shed 6 bases, with 15 bases lying between them. This CDR3 spans 12 amino acids. CDR3 in DNA: TGTGCCACACAAACAGGGCGGGATGGCTACACCTTC. Translating gives CATQTGRDGYTF.